This T cell receptor beta chain emerged from a study of shared clonotypes between healthy human individuals. Clones were read by immunoSEQ multiplex PCR, and TCRdb kept only the in-frame ones, dropping some. The table includes 520,000 or so clones, 79% detected once. The CDR3 has 18 amino acids. Germline loops: CDR1 MRHNA, CDR2 SNTAGT. Germline trimming cut 2 bases from V and 1 base from J; bases unmatched to any gene: 10. Source material: PBMCs. The chain is built from TRBV6-4 and TRBJ2-3, with TRBD2 matching over 9 bases. This TCR was recovered from a woman aged 40 to 49 in good health. Some clones in this sample may be carry-over from other donors' samples. CDR3 sequence (DNA): TGTGCCAGCAGTGACCAAGCGGGAGGATTTCGGGGCACAGATACGCAGTATTTT. As protein: CASSDQAGGFRGTDTQYF.